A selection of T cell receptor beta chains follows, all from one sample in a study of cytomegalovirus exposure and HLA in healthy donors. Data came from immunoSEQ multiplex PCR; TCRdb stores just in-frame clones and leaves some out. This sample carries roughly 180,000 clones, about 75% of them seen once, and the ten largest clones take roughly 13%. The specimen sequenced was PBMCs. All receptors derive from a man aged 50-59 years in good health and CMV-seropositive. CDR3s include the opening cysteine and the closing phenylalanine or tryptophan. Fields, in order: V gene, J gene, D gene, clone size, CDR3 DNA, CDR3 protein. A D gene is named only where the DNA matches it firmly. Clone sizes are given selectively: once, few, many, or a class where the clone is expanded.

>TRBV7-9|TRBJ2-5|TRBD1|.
TGTGCCAGCAGCTTGTGGACAGGGAATCGTGAGACCCAGTACTTC
CASSLWTGNRETQYF
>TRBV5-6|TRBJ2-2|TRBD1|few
TGTGCCAGCAGCTTGGGGACAGGGTCCGGGGAGCTGTTTTTT
CASSLGTGSGELFF
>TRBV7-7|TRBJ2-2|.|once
TGTGCCAGCAGCCCCGCGGTGGGTACCGGGGAGCTGTTTTTT
CASSPAVGTGELFF
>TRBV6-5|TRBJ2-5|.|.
TGTGCCAGCTTAGGGGCGGGGGAGACCCAGTACTTC
CASLGAGETQYF
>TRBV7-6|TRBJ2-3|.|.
TGTGCCAGCAGTCTCCCGGGGATATCCACAGATACGCAGTATTTT
CASSLPGISTDTQYF
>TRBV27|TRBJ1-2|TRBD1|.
TGTGCCAGCAGGCCAGGGACAGCCGGAGGCTACACCTTC
CASRPGTAGGYTF
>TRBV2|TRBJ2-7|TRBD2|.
TGTGCCAGCAGTAAAGTGGGACTAGCGGGGGATGGCGAGCAGTACTTC
CASSKVGLAGDGEQYF
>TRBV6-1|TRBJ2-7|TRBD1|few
TGTGCCAGCAGTGCACCGCTTGGGACAGCAATCGAGCAGTACTTC
CASSAPLGTAIEQYF
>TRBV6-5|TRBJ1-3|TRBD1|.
TGTGCCAGCAGGCCGACCAGGGGGCGCAGAAACACCATATATTTT
CASRPTRGRRNTIYF
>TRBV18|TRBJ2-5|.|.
TGTGCCAGCTCACCACCTGGACTACCGGGTGAGACCCAGTACTTC
CASSPPGLPGETQYF
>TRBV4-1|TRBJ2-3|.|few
TGCGCCAGCAGCCAAGATCGCACAGCAGATACGCAGTATTTT
CASSQDRTADTQYF
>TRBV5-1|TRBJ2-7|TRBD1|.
TGCGCCAGCAGCAGAGGCACAGGGGACGGCTCCTACGAGCAGTACTTC
CASSRGTGDGSYEQYF
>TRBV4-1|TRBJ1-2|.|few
TGCGCCAGCAGCCTTCAGGGTTTTGGTCCGGATGGCTACACCTTC
CASSLQGFGPDGYTF
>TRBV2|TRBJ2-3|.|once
TGTGCCAGCAGTGTGGCAGGGTTAAGCACAGATACGCAGTATTTT
CASSVAGLSTDTQYF
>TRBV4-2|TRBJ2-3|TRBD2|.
TGTGCCAGCAGCGTTCGGACTAGCGGGGACACAGATACGCAGTATTTT
CASSVRTSGDTDTQYF
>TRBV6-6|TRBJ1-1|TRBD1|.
TGTGCCAGCAGTCACCCCGGGACAGCAAAATGTGAAGCTTTCTTT
CASSHPGTAKCEAFF
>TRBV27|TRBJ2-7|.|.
TGTGCCAGCAGTTTCGGCCTAGGCTACGAGCAGTACTTC
CASSFGLGYEQYF
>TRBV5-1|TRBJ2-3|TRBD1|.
TGCGCCAGCAGCTCCCGGACAGGGGGAAGGACAGATACGCAGTATTTT
CASSSRTGGRTDTQYF
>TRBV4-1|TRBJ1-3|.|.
TGCGCCAGCAGCCCTGAAGACACTCGCTCTGGAAACACCATATATTTT
CASSPEDTRSGNTIYF
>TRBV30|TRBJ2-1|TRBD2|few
TGTGCCTGGAGTGTACCGGGGACTAGCGGGGGTCTCCCCCAGTTCTTC
CAWSVPGTSGGLPQFF
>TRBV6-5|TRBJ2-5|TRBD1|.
TGTGCCAGCAGCCGACAGGGGGCGGAGACCCAGTACTTC
CASSRQGAETQYF
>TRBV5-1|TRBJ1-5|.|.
TGCGCCAGCAGCTTAGGGGGAGACAGCAATCAGCCCCAGCATTTT
CASSLGGDSNQPQHF
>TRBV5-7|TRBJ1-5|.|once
TGTGCCAGCAGCCCTGTCGTTTATAGCAATCAGCCCCAGCATTTT
CASSPVVYSNQPQHF